A selection of T cell receptor beta chains follows, all from one sample in a study of response to subunit inactivated influenza vaccine. In TCRdb, the RT-PCR reads were re-called with MiXCR into one record per CDR3 protein. Among approximately 700,000 distinct CDR3 sequences, roughly 14% were seen once, and the ten largest hold 11%. Sequences were derived from PBMCs from blood, sampled roughly 12 days after vaccination. The receptor set was obtained from a man aged 50-60 years who received an inactivated influenza vaccine. The CDR3 runs from the conserved cysteine through the conserved F or W. D genes are given only for firm matches. Expanded clones get a size class; other rows say once, few or many, or leave the size out.

CDR3,DNA,V,length,D,J,size
CASSLALWSGANVLTF,TGTGCCAGCAGCTTAGCGCTGTGGTCTGGGGCCAACGTCCTGACTTTC,TRBV7-2,16,-,TRBJ2-6,-
CASSQGWDQPQHF,TGTGCCAGCAGCCAAGGATGGGATCAGCCCCAGCATTTT,TRBV4-2,13,-,TRBJ1-5,few
CASSAGTSGGASYNEQFF,TGTGCCAGCTCAGCCGGGACTAGCGGGGGGGCCTCCTACAATGAGCAGTTCTTC,TRBV18,18,TRBD2,TRBJ2-1,-
CASSYSSSSYNEQFF,TGTGCCAGCAGTTACTCATCTAGCTCCTACAATGAGCAGTTCTTC,TRBV6-5,15,-,TRBJ2-1,many
CASSQEVSTEAFF,TGTGCCAGCAGCCAAGAAGTCTCAACTGAAGCTTTCTTT,TRBV14,13,-,TRBJ1-1,few
CSAPSGGGAHEQFF,TGCAGTGCTCCTAGCGGGGGGGGGGCTCATGAGCAGTTCTTC,TRBV20-1,14,TRBD2,TRBJ2-1,few
CSAVLQGFYEQYF,TGCAGTGCTGTACTACAGGGTTTCTACGAGCAGTACTTC,TRBV20-1,13,-,TRBJ2-7,few
CASSLVWTSGKETQYF,TGCGCCAGCAGCTTGGTTTGGACTAGCGGGAAAGAGACCCAGTACTTC,TRBV5-1,16,TRBD2,TRBJ2-5,few
CASSVAGRVNSPLHF,TGTGCCAGCAGCGTAGCTGGGAGGGTTAATTCACCCCTCCACTTT,TRBV9,15,-,TRBJ1-6,few
CASSLAGGGYGYTF,TGTGCCAGCAGCTTAGCGGGGGGCGGATATGGCTACACCTTC,TRBV7-9,14,-,TRBJ1-2,few
CSAGRGRYTGELFF,TGCAGTGCTGGTCGGGGTCGTTACACCGGGGAGCTGTTTTTT,TRBV20-1,14,-,TRBJ2-2,few
CASSLGRGDSLEQFF,TGTGCCAGCAGTTTAGGCAGGGGCGATTCCTTGGAGCAGTTCTTC,TRBV12-3/TRBV12-4,15,-,TRBJ2-1,few
CASSFPGTSEQYF,TGTGCCAGCAGCTTTCCCGGGACAAGCGAGCAGTACTTC,TRBV5-5,13,-,TRBJ2-7,-
CASSQGGSKNIQYF,TGTGCCAGCAGCCAAGGCGGTTCCAAAAACATTCAGTACTTC,TRBV4-2,14,-,TRBJ2-4,many
CSASTSRGGKSYNEQFF,TGCAGTGCTAGCACCAGCCGGGGGGGCAAATCCTACAATGAGCAGTTCTTC,TRBV20-1,17,TRBD2,TRBJ2-1,-
CASSSTAGKTYNSPLHF,TGTGCCAGCAGCTCGACCGCAGGGAAGACCTATAATTCACCCCTCCACTTT,TRBV5-4,17,-,TRBJ1-6,few
CSAGPGSNYGYTF,TGCAGTGCGGGGCCGGGGTCTAACTATGGCTACACCTTC,TRBV20-1,13,-,TRBJ1-2,-
CASCTVYGYTF,TGTGCCAGCTGCACGGTCTATGGCTACACCTTC,TRBV3-1,11,-,TRBJ1-2,-
CSAKPQGAYEQYF,TGCAGTGCCAAGCCACAGGGGGCGTACGAGCAGTACTTC,TRBV20-1,13,TRBD1,TRBJ2-7,-
CAISESMAADNEQFF,TGTGCCATCAGTGAGTCGATGGCAGCCGACAATGAGCAGTTCTTC,TRBV10-3,15,-,TRBJ2-1,many
CASSYSVSGSSDYGYTF,TGTGCCAGCAGTTACTCTGTATCCGGCTCTTCGGACTATGGCTACACCTTC,TRBV6-5,17,-,TRBJ1-2,-
CSVEVSGNNYGYTF,TGCAGCGTTGAAGTTTCCGGGAATAACTATGGCTACACCTTC,TRBV29-1,14,-,TRBJ1-2,-
CASSQEGVIGWNEQFF,TGCGCCAGCAGCCAAGAGGGGGTAATCGGGTGGAATGAGCAGTTCTTC,TRBV4-3,16,-,TRBJ2-1,-
CASSEAGRGYGYTF,TGTGCCAGCAGTGAAGCGGGCAGGGGCTATGGCTACACCTTC,TRBV2,14,-,TRBJ1-2,many
CASSYQGGIQYF,TGCGCCAGCAGCTACCAGGGTGGCATTCAGTACTTC,TRBV5-1,12,-,TRBJ2-4,-
CASIPDRGRATEAFF,TGTGCCAGCATTCCGGACAGGGGGCGGGCCACTGAAGCTTTCTTT,TRBV27,15,TRBD1,TRBJ1-1,few
CSASIQSMRAGYTF,TGCAGTGCTAGTATTCAGTCCATGCGCGCTGGCTACACCTTC,TRBV20-1,14,-,TRBJ1-2,-
CASSLFLADTQYF,TGCGCCAGCAGCTTGTTTTTAGCGGATACGCAGTATTTT,TRBV5-1,13,-,TRBJ2-3,few
CSADFASTDTQYF,TGCAGCGCTGATTTCGCGAGCACAGATACGCAGTATTTT,TRBV29-1,13,-,TRBJ2-3,-
CASSLDREKLTDTQYF,TGTGCCAGCAGCTTAGATCGGGAGAAGCTCACAGATACGCAGTATTTT,TRBV7-2,16,-,TRBJ2-3,-
CSTVPSGRGNEQFF,TGCAGCACCGTCCCTAGCGGGAGAGGGAATGAGCAGTTCTTC,TRBV29-1,14,TRBD2,TRBJ2-1,-
CASASTVPVNTQYF,TGCGCCAGCGCTTCGACTGTCCCCGTGAATACGCAGTATTTT,TRBV5-1,14,-,TRBJ2-3,few
CASSTGQIYNEQFF,TGCGCCAGCAGCACGGGACAGATTTACAATGAGCAGTTCTTC,TRBV5-1,14,TRBD1,TRBJ2-1,few
CASSQDRPSNTGELFF,TGCGCCAGCAGCCAAGATAGGCCATCGAACACCGGGGAGCTGTTTTTT,TRBV4-3,16,-,TRBJ2-2,once
CCARDRGAGGYTEAFF,TGCTGTGCTAGAGATCGAGGAGCAGGGGGGTACACTGAAGCTTTCTTT,TRBV20-1,16,TRBD1,TRBJ1-1,-
CSGSGGPHEQYF,TGCAGTGGGTCGGGGGGCCCTCACGAGCAGTACTTC,TRBV20-1,12,-,TRBJ2-7,-
CASSLDSKNIQYF,TGTGCCAGCAGCTTAGACTCCAAAAACATTCAGTACTTC,TRBV7-8,13,-,TRBJ2-4,-
CSVGAANQPQHF,TGCAGCGTGGGGGCTGCCAATCAGCCCCAGCATTTT,TRBV29-1,12,-,TRBJ1-5,few
CASSPTRGEPNTGELFF,TGTGCCAGCAGCCCCACGCGGGGGGAACCGAACACCGGGGAGCTGTTTTTT,TRBV7-2,17,TRBD2,TRBJ2-2,once
CSARRAGNTGELFF,TGCAGTGCTCGAAGGGCAGGGAACACCGGGGAGCTGTTTTTT,TRBV20-1,14,-,TRBJ2-2,-
CASSYPTGLRYF,TGTGCCAGCAGTTACCCGACAGGGCTTCGGTATTTT,TRBV6-2/TRBV6-3,12,TRBD1,TRBJ1-3,-
CSAKGTSGVYNEQFF,TGCAGTGCTAAGGGGACTAGCGGTGTTTACAATGAGCAGTTCTTC,TRBV20-1,15,TRBD2,TRBJ2-1,few
CASSLARVYTGELFF,TGTGCCAGCAGCTTAGCGCGGGTATACACCGGGGAGCTGTTTTTT,TRBV7-9,15,-,TRBJ2-2,-
CASMGGGYEQYF,TGTGCCAGCATGGGAGGGGGCTACGAGCAGTACTTC,TRBV2,12,-,TRBJ2-7,few
CASSPRTGPRGGETQFF,TGCGCCAGCAGCCCAAGGACAGGACCCCGGGGGGGAGAGACCCAGTTCTTC,TRBV5-1,17,-,TRBJ2-1,-
CASKGGTVSYEQYF,TGTGCCAGCAAAGGGGGAACGGTCTCCTACGAGCAGTACTTC,TRBV2,14,-,TRBJ2-7,-
CASSTGTSGQYF,TGTGCCAGCTCAACAGGGACTAGCGGACAGTATTTT,TRBV18,12,TRBD2,TRBJ2-3,few